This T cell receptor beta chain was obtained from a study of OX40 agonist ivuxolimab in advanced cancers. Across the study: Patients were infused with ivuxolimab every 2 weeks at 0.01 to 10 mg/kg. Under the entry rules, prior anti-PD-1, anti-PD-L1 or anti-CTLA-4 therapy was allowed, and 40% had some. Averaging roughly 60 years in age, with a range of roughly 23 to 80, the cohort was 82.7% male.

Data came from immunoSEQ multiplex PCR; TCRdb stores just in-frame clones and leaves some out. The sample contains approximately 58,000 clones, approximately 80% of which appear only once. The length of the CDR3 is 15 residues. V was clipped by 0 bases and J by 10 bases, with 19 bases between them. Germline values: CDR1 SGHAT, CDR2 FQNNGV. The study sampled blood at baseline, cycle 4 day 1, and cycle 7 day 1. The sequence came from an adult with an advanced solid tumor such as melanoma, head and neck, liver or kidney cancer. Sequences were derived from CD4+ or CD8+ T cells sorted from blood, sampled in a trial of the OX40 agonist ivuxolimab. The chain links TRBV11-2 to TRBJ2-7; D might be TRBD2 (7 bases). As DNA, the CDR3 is TGTGCCAGCAGCTTAGAGCCTCGGGGGGCGAAGCAACAGTACTTC. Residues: CASSLEPRGAKQQYF.